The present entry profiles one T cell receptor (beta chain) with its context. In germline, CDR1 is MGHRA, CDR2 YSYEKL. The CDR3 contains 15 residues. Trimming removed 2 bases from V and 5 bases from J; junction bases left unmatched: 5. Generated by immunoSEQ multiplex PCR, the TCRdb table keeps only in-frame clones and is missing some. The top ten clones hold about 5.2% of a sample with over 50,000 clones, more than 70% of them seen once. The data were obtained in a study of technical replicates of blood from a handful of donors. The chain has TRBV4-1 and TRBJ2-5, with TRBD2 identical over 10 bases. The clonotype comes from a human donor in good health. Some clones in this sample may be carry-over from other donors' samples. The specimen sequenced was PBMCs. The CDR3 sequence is CASSQLAGELETQYF. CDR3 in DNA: TGCGCCAGCAGCCAACTAGCGGGAGAGTTGGAGACCCAGTACTTC.